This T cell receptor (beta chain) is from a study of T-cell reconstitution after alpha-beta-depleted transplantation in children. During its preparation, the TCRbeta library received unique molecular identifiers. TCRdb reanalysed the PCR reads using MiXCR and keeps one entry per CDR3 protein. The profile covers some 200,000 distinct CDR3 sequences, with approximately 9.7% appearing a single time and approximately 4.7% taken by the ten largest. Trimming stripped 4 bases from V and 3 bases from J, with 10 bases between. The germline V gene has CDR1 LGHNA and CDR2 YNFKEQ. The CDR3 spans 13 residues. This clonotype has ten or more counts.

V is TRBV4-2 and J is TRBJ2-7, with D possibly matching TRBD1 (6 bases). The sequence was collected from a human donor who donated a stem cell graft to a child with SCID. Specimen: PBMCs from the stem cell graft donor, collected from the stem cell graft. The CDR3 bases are TGTGCCAGCAGCCCCGCCAGGGGCTACGAGCAGTACTTC. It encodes CASSPARGYEQYF.